What follows are 28 T cell receptor beta chains derived from one specimen sequenced in a study of T-cell reconstitution after alpha-beta-depleted transplantation in children (dated by TCRdb to the mid-2010s). Libraries were constructed by PCR. TCRdb shows the sequencer as Illumina HiSeq 2500. Molecular barcoding was employed in the preparation of TCR libraries, with unique molecular identifiers being used to normalize TCRbeta repertoire quantification. TCRdb passed the public sequencing reads through fastp at Q25 and MiXCR, retaining productive beta sequences. Rows matching on CDR3 protein sequence are summarized as one entry with the most common DNA and genes. A total of about 610,000 distinct CDR3 sequences appear in this sample, roughly a tenth of them only once. The top ten clonotypes cover 4% to 5% of the sample. This specimen was PBMCs from the stem cell graft donor, taken from the stem cell graft. These receptors came from a human donor who donated a stem cell graft to a child with acute myeloid leukemia.

The chain joins TRBV5-4 to TRBJ1-1; D is ambiguous. Deletions cut 5 bases from V and 1 base from J, with 9 bases between. The CDR3 covers 13 residues. Germline V gene lookup returns CDR1 SGHNT and CDR2 YYREEE (reference sequence). This CDR3 reads CASRSKGNTEAFF. The CDR3 DNA reads TGTGCCAGCAGAAGTAAAGGGAACACTGAAGCTTTCTTT. Complete variable domain (other parts from reference TRBV5-4 and TRBJ1-1): ETGVTQSPTHLIKTRGQQVTLRCSSQSGHNTVSWYQQALGQGPQFIFQYYREEENGRGNFPPRFSGLQFPNYSSELNVNALELDDSALYLCASRSKGNTEAFFGQGTRLTVV.

There are a few counts of this clonotype. This chain links TRBV29-1 with TRBJ2-3; no reliable D call. This CDR3 is 14 amino acids long. V was pared by 4 bases and J by 2 bases, with 13 bases between. From germline, CDR1 is SQVTM and CDR2 ANQGSEA. The CDR3 loop is CSVVPPGSTDTQYF. The CDR3 DNA is TGCAGCGTTGTGCCCCCCGGCTCCACAGATACGCAGTATTTT.

This clonotype appeared a few times. The chain is built from TRBV9 and TRBJ1-6; D possibly corresponds to TRBD1 (5 bases). CDR1 is SGDLS, CDR2 YYNGEE, per germline. Deletions cut 0 bases from V and 7 bases from J, with 8 bases between. The CDR3 is 14 residues long. The CDR3 protein is CASSVGGENSPLHF. The CDR3, as DNA: TGTGCCAGCAGCGTAGGAGGGGAAAATTCACCCCTCCACTTT. The whole variable domain, filled in from reference TRBV9 and TRBJ1-6, reads DSGVTQTPKHLITATGQRVTLRCSPRSGDLSVYWYQQSLDQGLQFLIQYYNGEERAKGNILERFSAQQFPDLHSELNLSSLELGDSALYFCASSVGGENSPLHFGNGTRLTVT.

This clonotype appeared many times. The V and J genes are TRBV7-3 and TRBJ2-1, with D perhaps matching TRBD2 (6 bases). V dropped 2 bases and J dropped 8 bases, with 10 bases sitting between them. The CDR3 runs to 13 residues. Germline lookup yields CDR1 SGHTA and CDR2 FQGTGA. CDR3 nucleotide sequence: TGTGCCAGCAGCTTAGGGAGGTACGATGAGCAGTTCTTC. Translating it yields CASSLGRYDEQFF.

This clonotype has only a few counts. The chain couples TRBV4-2 to TRBJ2-7, with D perhaps matching TRBD1 (5 bases). Trimming shortened V by 2 bases and J by 1 base, and 15 bases separated the two germline ends. Germline CDR1 reads LGHNA; CDR2 reads YNFKEQ. This CDR3 is built from 16 residues. As DNA, the CDR3 is TGTGCCAGCAGCCAACAGGGTAGCCTGGGGTCCTACGAGCAGTACTTC. It specifies CASSQQGSLGSYEQYF.

This clonotype was seen a handful of times. V gene TRBV7-2 combines with J gene TRBJ2-5, with 14 bases aligning to TRBD2. V was pared by 5 bases and J by 4 bases, with 6 bases of the junction left unmatched. Germline V gene lookup returns CDR1 SGHTA and CDR2 FQGNSA. The CDR3 spans 16 residues. As DNA, the CDR3 is TGTGCCAGCAGCATGACTAGCGGGAGGGCGCGAGAGACCCAGTACTTC. Translation gives CASSMTSGRARETQYF.

This clonotype was counted many times. The CDR3 reads CSAPGAPSYEQYF. CDR3 nucleotides: TGCAGTGCTCCGGGGGCCCCCTCCTACGAGCAGTACTTC. The chain combines TRBV20-1 with TRBJ2-7, with D possibly being TRBD1 or TRBD2 (6 bases each). The CDR3 spans 13 residues. V was shortened by 5 bases and J by 0 bases, with 11 bases between the two germline ends. Germline loops: CDR1 DFQATT, CDR2 SNEGSKA (reference sequence).

The chain carries TRBV20-1 and TRBJ2-7; 7 bases agree with TRBD2. Trimming removed 0 bases from V and 3 bases from J; junction bases left unmatched: 5. CDR3 length: 14 residues. In germline, CDR1 is DFQATT, CDR2 SNEGSKA (reference sequence). The CDR3 DNA sequence: TGCAGTGCTAGAGATGCCCGGACTAGCTACGAGCAGTACTTC. Its protein product is CSARDARTSYEQYF.

By its share, this clonotype is medium-sized (0.01 to 0.1%). J is TRBJ2-1 and V is TRBV7-2; D perhaps matches TRBD2 (6 bases). Trimming stripped 6 bases from V and 0 bases from J, with 15 bases between. CDR1 and CDR2 from the germline V gene are SGHTA and FQGNSA. The CDR3 is made up of 16 amino acids. The chain's CDR3 is CASRSMLGSSYNEQFF. The DNA for the CDR3 is TGTGCCAGCAGATCGATGCTCGGGAGCTCCTACAATGAGCAGTTCTTC.

This clonotype was detected only a few times. The chain couples TRBV5-1 to TRBJ1-5; D is perhaps TRBD1 (5 bases). The V gene lost 5 bases and the J gene lost 1 base, with 13 bases spanning the gap. This CDR3 is built from 15 residues. Germline CDR1 and CDR2: SGHRS and YFSETQ. The CDR3 region has the DNA TGCGCCAGCAGACAGGACACGTCCAGCAATCAGCCCCAGCATTTT. It codes for CASRQDTSSNQPQHF.

This clonotype was recorded a few times. The chain employs TRBV28 and TRBJ2-5; D perhaps matches TRBD2 (5 bases). Trimming removed 5 bases at V and 2 bases at J, with 9 bases between. The CDR3 totals 13 residues. Looked up from germline, CDR1 is MDHEN and CDR2 is SYDVKM. For the CDR3, the DNA is TGTGCCAGCAGTGACCCGGGGCAAGAGACCCAGTACTTC. This gives the protein CASSDPGQETQYF.

The V gene is TRBV3-1, the J gene TRBJ2-7; D is possibly TRBD1 or TRBD2 (5 bases each). This CDR3 comprises 12 residues. Germline values: CDR1 LGHDT, CDR2 YNNKEL (reference sequence). The ends were cut back, 6 bases at V and 3 bases at J, with 9 bases in the middle. CDR3 in amino acids: CASRQRGYEQYF. The CDR3 DNA is TGTGCCAGCAGACAGAGGGGCTACGAGCAGTACTTC.

The gene calls are TRBV6-2 or TRBV6-3 and TRBJ2-4, with 10 positions matching TRBD2. V dropped 5 bases and J dropped 1; count of bases not matched to a gene: 5. From germline, CDR1 is MNHEY and CDR2 SVGEGT. This CDR3 has 16 residues. The CDR3 is CASSPYSGRAKNIQYF. The DNA of the CDR3 is TGTGCCAGCAGTCCTTATAGCGGGAGGGCCAAAAACATTCAGTACTTC.

As DNA, the CDR3 is TGTGCCACCAAGAGTGGGACAGGGGCCTACGAGCAGTACTTC. Residues: CATKSGTGAYEQYF. The chain joins TRBV18 to TRBJ2-7, with 10 bases that match TRBD1. The CDR3 consists of 14 residues. Germline lookup yields CDR1 KGHSH and CDR2 LQKENI. V lost 10 bases to trimming and J lost 2 bases; unmatched junction nucleotides: 8. Complete variable domain (other parts from reference TRBV18 and TRBJ2-7): NAGVMQNPRHLVRRRGQEARLRCSPMKGHSHVYWYRQLPEEGLKFMVYLQKENIIDESGMPKERFSAEFPKEGPSILRIQQVVRGDSAAYFCATKSGTGAYEQYFGPGTRLTVT.

The gene calls are TRBV4-1 and TRBJ2-1; TRBD2 matches 9 bases. The CDR3 loop spans 16 amino acids. The V gene's germline CDR1 is MGHRA and CDR2 YSYEKL. V shed 4 bases, J shed 2 bases, and the junction held 6 bases outside the gene matches. CDR3 sequence reads: CASSLGLATTYNEQFF. In DNA, the CDR3 is TGCGCCAGCAGCCTTGGACTAGCGACCACCTACAATGAGCAGTTCTTC.

The table lists this clonotype with a few counts. V is TRBV5-5 and J is TRBJ1-1; D remains ambiguous. This CDR3 has 15 amino acids. The V end was cut by 6 bases, the J end by 1 base, with 16 bases between. In germline, CDR1 is SGHKS, CDR2 YYEKEE (reference sequence). The CDR3 DNA reads TGTGCCAGCACCTGGGAACCCTCCCGGAACACTGAAGCTTTCTTT. This translates into CASTWEPSRNTEAFF.

The chain combines TRBV6-1 with TRBJ2-5, with unresolved D. Germline V gene sequence: CDR1 MNHNS, CDR2 SASEGT. The CDR3 covers 14 residues. Trimming took 2 bases from V and 1 from J, leaving 8 bases between them. The CDR3 region is CASSENLLQETQYF. The CDR3 nucleotides are TGTGCCAGCAGTGAAAACCTCCTCCAAGAGACCCAGTACTTC.

The rearrangement joins TRBV12-3 or TRBV12-4 to TRBJ1-5, with D possibly TRBD1 on 6 matching bases. This CDR3 is built from 13 residues. Trimming removed 5 bases at V and 5 bases at J, with 10 bases between. CDR3 nucleotide sequence: TGTGCCAGCAGTCGGGACACTTATCAGCCCCAGCATTTT. Its protein product is CASSRDTYQPQHF.

This clonotype was recorded a few times. This sequence joins TRBV5-6 and TRBJ1-3; D gene unclear. Trimming removed 3 bases from V and 2 bases from J, with 18 bases in between. The germline gives CDR1 SGHDT, CDR2 YYEEEE. The CDR3 has 17 amino acids. CDR3 region: CASSSAPLFDTGNTIYF. CDR3 bases: TGTGCCAGCAGCTCTGCGCCGCTGTTCGATACTGGAAACACCATATATTTT.

As for this clonotype: A read error is possible here, since a much larger clone lies one base away. The chain recombines TRBV5-5 with TRBJ2-1; 10 nucleotides align to TRBD1. Germline CDR1 reads SGHKS; CDR2 reads YYEKEE (reference sequence). CDR3 size: 16 residues. In DNA, the CDR3 is TGTGCCAGCAGCTTGGTTCAAGGACAGGGGGGGAATGAGCATTTCTTC. Protein sequence: CASSLVQGQGGNEHFF.

J is TRBJ2-1 and V is TRBV5-1; D is undetermined. Germline CDR1 SGHRS, CDR2 YFSETQ. V was shortened by 4 bases and J by 0 bases, with 11 bases between the two germline ends. The CDR3 runs to 15 residues. The CDR3 is CASSPSSNSYNEQFF. The DNA of the CDR3 is TGCGCCAGCAGCCCTTCTAGTAACTCCTACAATGAGCAGTTCTTC.

This clonotype turned up a few times. The chain couples TRBV29-1 to TRBJ2-1, with unresolved D. V lost 7 bases and J lost 0, with 16 bases in between. Germline lookup yields CDR1 SQVTM and CDR2 ANQGSEA. There are 15 residues in the CDR3. CDR3 in DNA: TGCAGCGCCCGTGGGTCAGGACCCTCCTACAATGAGCAGTTCTTC. Translation: CSARGSGPSYNEQFF.

The rearrangement uses TRBV9 and TRBJ2-1; 8 nucleotides line up with TRBD2. The V gene end was trimmed by 0 bases and the J gene end by 6 bases; junction bases not matched to a gene: 5. The CDR3 runs 15 residues. Germline assignment: CDR1 SGDLS and CDR2 YYNGEE. CDR3 DNA: TGTGCCAGCAGCGTAGACGGGAGGGGGGTCAATGAGCAGTTCTTC. It specifies CASSVDGRGVNEQFF.

This clonotype has at least ten counts. V usage is TRBV29-1 and J usage is TRBJ1-4; 7 nucleotides line up with TRBD1. This CDR3 comprises 16 residues. The V gene's germline CDR1 is SQVTM and CDR2 ANQGSEA. The trim removed 4 bases at V and 0 bases at J, leaving 8 bases unmatched. As DNA, the CDR3 is TGCAGCGTTGCCGGGACAGAAGTTGCAACTAATGAAAAACTGTTTTTT. It specifies CSVAGTEVATNEKLFF.

Ten or more counts support this clonotype. An end of the junction differs from the germline gene, which may be a read error. The V and J genes are TRBV12-3 or TRBV12-4 and TRBJ2-7; weak D call: TRBD1 (5 bases). This CDR3 contains 12 residues. The CDR3 nucleotides are TGTGCCTGCAGTATACAGGTAACCGAGCAGTACTTC. This sequence encodes CACSIQVTEQYF.

This chain uses TRBV5-1 with TRBJ2-3, with D perhaps matching TRBD1 (6 bases). CDR1 and CDR2 (germline): SGHRS, YFSETQ. Trimming shortened V by 5 bases and J by 0 bases, and 13 bases separated the two germline ends. The CDR3 length is 15 residues. Here the CDR3 reads CASRTGQPSTDTQYF. CDR3 nucleotide sequence: TGCGCCAGCAGGACCGGACAGCCTAGCACAGATACGCAGTATTTT.

This clonotype has a count of ten or more. CDR3 protein: CSVSGSELFGTDTQYF. The CDR3 bases are TGCAGCGTTTCAGGGAGTGAGTTGTTCGGCACAGATACGCAGTATTTT. This rearrangement joins TRBV29-1 to TRBJ2-3; D is tentatively TRBD1 or TRBD2 (5 bases each). The V end was cut by 5 bases, the J end by 1 base, with 19 bases between. From germline, CDR1 is SQVTM and CDR2 ANQGSEA. The CDR3 contains 16 residues.

This clonotype was detected ten times or more. The gene calls are TRBV5-6 and TRBJ2-7; 8 bases align to TRBD2. Germline CDR1 is SGHDT and CDR2 is YYEEEE. The V segment lost 1 base and the J segment 3 bases; nucleotides outside the gene matches: 9. The CDR3 is made up of 16 amino acids. The CDR3 here is CASSLNGLARNYEQYF. The CDR3 DNA is TGTGCCAGCAGCTTGAATGGACTAGCCAGGAACTACGAGCAGTACTTC.